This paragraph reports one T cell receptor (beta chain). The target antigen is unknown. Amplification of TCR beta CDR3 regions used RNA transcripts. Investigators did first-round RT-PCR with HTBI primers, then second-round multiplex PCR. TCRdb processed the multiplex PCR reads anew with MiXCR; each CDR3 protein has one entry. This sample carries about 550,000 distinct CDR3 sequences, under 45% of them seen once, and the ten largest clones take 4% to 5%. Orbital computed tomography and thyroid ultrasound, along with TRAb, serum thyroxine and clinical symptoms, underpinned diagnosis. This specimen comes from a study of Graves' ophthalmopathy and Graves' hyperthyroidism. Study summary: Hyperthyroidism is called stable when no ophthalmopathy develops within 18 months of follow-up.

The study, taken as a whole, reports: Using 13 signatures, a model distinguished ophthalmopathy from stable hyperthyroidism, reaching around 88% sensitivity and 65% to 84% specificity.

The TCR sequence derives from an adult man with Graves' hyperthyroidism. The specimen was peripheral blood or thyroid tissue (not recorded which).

CDR3 in DNA: TGTGCCAGCAGTAGACCGGGCCCTCAGATATATAGCAATCAGCCCCAGCATTTT. The encoded protein is CASSRPGPQIYSNQPQHF. The chain joins TRBV12-3 or TRBV12-4 to TRBJ1-5; the D is unclear. This CDR3 contains 18 residues. The V gene lost 5 bases and the J gene lost 0 bases, with 20 bases spanning the gap.